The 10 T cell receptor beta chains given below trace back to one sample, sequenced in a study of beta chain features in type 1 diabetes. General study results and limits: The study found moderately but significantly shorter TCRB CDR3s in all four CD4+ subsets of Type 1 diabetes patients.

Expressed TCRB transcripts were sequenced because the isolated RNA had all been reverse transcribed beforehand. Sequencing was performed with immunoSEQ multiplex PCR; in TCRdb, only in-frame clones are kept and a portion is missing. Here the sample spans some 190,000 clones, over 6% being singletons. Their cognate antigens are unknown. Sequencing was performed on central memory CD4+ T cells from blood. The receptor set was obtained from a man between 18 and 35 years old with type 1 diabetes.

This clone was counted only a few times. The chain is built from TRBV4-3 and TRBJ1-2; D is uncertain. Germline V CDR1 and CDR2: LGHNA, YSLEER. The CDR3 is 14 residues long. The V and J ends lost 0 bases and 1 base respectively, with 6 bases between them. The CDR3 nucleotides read TGCGCCAGCAGCCAAGATTGGAGTAACTATGGCTACACCTTC. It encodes CASSQDWSNYGYTF.

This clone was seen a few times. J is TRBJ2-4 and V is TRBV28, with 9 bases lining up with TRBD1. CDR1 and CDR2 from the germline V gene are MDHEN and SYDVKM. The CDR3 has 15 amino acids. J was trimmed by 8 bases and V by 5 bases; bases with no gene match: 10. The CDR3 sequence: CASSRYRGRGDIQYF. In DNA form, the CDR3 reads TGTGCCAGCAGTCGGTACAGGGGGCGTGGAGACATTCAGTACTTC.

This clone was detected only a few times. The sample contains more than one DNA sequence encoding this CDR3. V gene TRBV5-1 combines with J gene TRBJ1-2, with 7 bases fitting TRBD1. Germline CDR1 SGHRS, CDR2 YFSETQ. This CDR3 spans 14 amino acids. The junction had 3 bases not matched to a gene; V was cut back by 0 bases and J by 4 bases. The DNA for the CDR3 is TGCGCCAGCAGCTTGGGACAGGGCTCCTATGGCTACACCTTC. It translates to CASSLGQGSYGYTF.

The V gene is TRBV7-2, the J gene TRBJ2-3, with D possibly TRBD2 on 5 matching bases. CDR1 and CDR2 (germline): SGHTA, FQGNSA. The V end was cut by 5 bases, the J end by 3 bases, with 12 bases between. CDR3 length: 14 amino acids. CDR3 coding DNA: TGTGCCAGCAGCCAGTCCAGCGGAACAGATACGCAGTATTTT. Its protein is CASSQSSGTDTQYF.

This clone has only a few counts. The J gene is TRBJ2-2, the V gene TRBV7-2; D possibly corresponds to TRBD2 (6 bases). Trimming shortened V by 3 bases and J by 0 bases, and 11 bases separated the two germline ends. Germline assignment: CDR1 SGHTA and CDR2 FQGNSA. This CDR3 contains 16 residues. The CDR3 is CASSFIADPNTGELFF. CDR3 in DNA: TGTGCCAGCAGCTTCATAGCGGATCCGAACACCGGGGAGCTGTTTTTT.

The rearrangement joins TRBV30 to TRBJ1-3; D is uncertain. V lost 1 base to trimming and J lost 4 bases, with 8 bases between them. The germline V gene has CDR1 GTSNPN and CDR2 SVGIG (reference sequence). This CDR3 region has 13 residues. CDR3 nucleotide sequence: TGTGCCTGGAGTGGAGAGCTCGGAAACACCATATATTTT. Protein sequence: CAWSGELGNTIYF. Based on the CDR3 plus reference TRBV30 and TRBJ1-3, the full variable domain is SQTIHQWPATLVQPVGSPLSLECTVEGTSNPNLYWYRQAAGRGLQLLFYSVGIGQISSEVPQNLSASRPQDRQFILSSKKLLLSDSGFYLCAWSGELGNTIYFGEGSWLTVV.

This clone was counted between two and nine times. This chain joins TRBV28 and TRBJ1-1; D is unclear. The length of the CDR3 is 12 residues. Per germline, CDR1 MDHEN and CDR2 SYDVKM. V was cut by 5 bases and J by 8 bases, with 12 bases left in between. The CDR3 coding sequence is TGTGCCAGCAGTCTTCTAGAGAGGGAAGCTTTCTTT. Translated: CASSLLEREAFF.

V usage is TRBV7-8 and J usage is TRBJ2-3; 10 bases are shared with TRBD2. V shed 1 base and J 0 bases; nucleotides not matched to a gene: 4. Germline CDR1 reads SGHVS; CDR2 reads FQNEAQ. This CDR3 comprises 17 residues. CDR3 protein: CASSLVAGGASTDTQYF. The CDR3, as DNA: TGTGCCAGCAGCTTAGTAGCGGGGGGCGCTAGCACAGATACGCAGTATTTT.

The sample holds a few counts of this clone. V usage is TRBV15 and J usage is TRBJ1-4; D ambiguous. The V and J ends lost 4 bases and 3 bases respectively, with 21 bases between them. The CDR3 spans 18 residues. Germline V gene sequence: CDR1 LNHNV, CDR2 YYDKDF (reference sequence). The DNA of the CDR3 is TGTGCCACCAGCACTACTCTGGGTACGGGAGGCGCTAATGAAAAACTGTTTTTT. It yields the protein CATSTTLGTGGANEKLFF.

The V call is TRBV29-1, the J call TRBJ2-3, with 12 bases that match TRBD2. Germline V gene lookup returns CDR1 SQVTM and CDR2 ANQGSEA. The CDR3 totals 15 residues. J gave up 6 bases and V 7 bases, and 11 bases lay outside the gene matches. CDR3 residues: CSARPRTSGTDTQYF. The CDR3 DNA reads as TGCAGCGCCCGCCCCAGGACTAGCGGGACGGATACGCAGTATTTT.